Shown below are 26 T cell receptor beta chains from a single sample sequenced in a study of cytomegalovirus exposure and HLA in healthy donors. Primers included in the PCR were 60 Vbeta and 13 Jbeta primers. Clones were sequenced by immunoSEQ multiplex PCR, and TCRdb holds only the in-frame ones, with some missing. The profile shows around 98,000 clones, roughly 76% of them singletons. Sequenced sample: PBMCs. These receptors were collected from a human donor in good health.

This chain links TRBV29-1 with TRBJ2-7; 9 bases agree with TRBD1. CDR1 is SQVTM and CDR2 is ANQGSEA in the germline V gene. The CDR3 length is 19 residues. The junction had 18 bases not matched to a gene; V was cut back by 0 bases and J by 3 bases. In nucleotides, the CDR3 is TGCAGCGTTGAAGATAAGAGGTCGGGTTTGGGACAGGGATTCTACGAGCAGTACTTC. Protein sequence: CSVEDKRSGLGQGFYEQYF.

On this clone itself: At one end, the junction sequence differs from germline, possibly due to a read error. The CDR3 sequence is CATAGTSARSHEQYF. Here the CDR3 DNA reads TGTGCCACCGCCGGGACTAGCGCCCGCTCCCACGAGCAGTACTTC. The chain joins TRBV11-2 to TRBJ2-7; 10 positions match TRBD2. The V gene's germline CDR1 is SGHAT and CDR2 FQNNGV. This CDR3 is built from 15 residues.

DNA of the CDR3: TGCGCCAGCAGCTTTAGAGGGGGCCCCTTGATGATGTACGAGCAGTACTTC. Translated, it gives CASSFRGGPLMMYEQYF. The V gene is TRBV5-1, the J gene TRBJ2-7; 7 positions agree with TRBD1. V lost 2 bases to trimming and J lost 4 bases; unmatched junction nucleotides: 15. Germline assignment: CDR1 SGHRS and CDR2 YFSETQ. This CDR3 contains 17 residues.

CDR3 DNA sequence: TGCGCCAGCAGCTTGTCGGGAGCAGATACGCAGTATTTT. Translated, it gives CASSLSGADTQYF. The chain carries TRBV5-1 and TRBJ2-3; tentatively, D is TRBD2 (6 bases). V was clipped by 1 base and J by 4 bases, with 7 bases between them. The CDR3 runs to 13 residues. Germline CDR1 SGHRS, CDR2 YFSETQ.

The chain combines TRBV6-6 with TRBJ2-5; a possible D gene is TRBD2 (5 bases). The end of the DNA fits TRBJ2-7 better, so the J call may be wrong. The CDR3 spans 14 residues. CDR1 is MNHNY and CDR2 is SVGAGI in the germline V gene (reference sequence). The CDR3 loop is CASTQSGERYEQYF. As DNA, the CDR3 is TGTGCCAGCACCCAGTCCGGGGAACGCTACGAGCAGTACTTC.

V usage is TRBV6-5 and J usage is TRBJ1-5; D call uncertain. Trimming left V 0 bases short and J 6 bases short, with 6 bases between. This CDR3 comprises 13 residues. Germline V lookup: CDR1 MNHEY, CDR2 SVGAGI. The CDR3 nucleotides are TGTGCCAGCAGTTACTCTACTGGTCAGCCCCAGCATTTT. Residues: CASSYSTGQPQHF.

This clone was seen only a few times. The chain combines TRBV27 with TRBJ1-4; TRBD1 agrees at 8 bases. Germline V lookup: CDR1 MNHEY, CDR2 SMNVEV (reference sequence). V lost 4 bases and J lost 6; bases outside the gene matches: 1. CDR3 size: 13 residues. This CDR3 reads CASSSTGDEKLFF. The CDR3 coding sequence is TGTGCCAGCAGTTCGACAGGGGATGAAAAACTGTTTTTT. Looking up the rest from reference TRBV27 and TRBJ1-4 gives the full variable domain: EAQVTQNPRYLITVTGKKLTVTCSQNMNHEYMSWYRQDPGLGLRQIYYSMNVEVTDKGDVPEGYKVSRKEKRNFPLILESPSPNQTSLYFCASSSTGDEKLFFGSGTQLSVL.

This chain links TRBV19 with TRBJ2-7; 11 positions match TRBD1. The CDR3 runs to 15 residues. Per germline, CDR1 LNHDA and CDR2 SQIVND (reference sequence). The ends lost 5 bases at V and 4 bases at J; junction bases unmatched: 7. CDR3 in amino acids: CASSPPGQGGYEQYF. The CDR3 region has the DNA TGTGCCAGTAGTCCGCCGGGACAGGGGGGTTACGAGCAGTACTTC.

This clone is a singleton in its sample. This chain uses TRBV29-1 with TRBJ2-7, with TRBD2 identical over 8 bases. This CDR3 is built from 13 residues. The V gene end was trimmed by 2 bases and the J gene end by 6 bases; junction bases not matched to a gene: 6. CDR1 and CDR2 from the germline V gene are SQVTM and ANQGSEA. CDR3 nucleotides: TGCAGCGTTGAACGGGAGGGCCGTGGCGAGCAGTACTTC. The encoded protein is CSVEREGRGEQYF.

The gene calls are TRBV19 and TRBJ1-2; 9 bases line up with TRBD1. The trim removed 8 bases at V and 2 bases at J, leaving 18 bases unmatched. The CDR3 contains 18 residues. CDR1 and CDR2 (germline): LNHDA, SQIVND (reference sequence). CDR3 sequence (DNA): TGTGCCAGTTTGGCGGCCGCCGGGACAGGGTTCGTCAACTATGGCTACACCTTC. This gives the protein CASLAAAGTGFVNYGYTF.

The CDR3 nucleotides read TGTGCCAGCAGCTTACACGGCGGGACCCAGTACTTC. This encodes CASSLHGGTQYF. This rearrangement joins TRBV7-6 to TRBJ2-5, with D unresolved. V was shortened by 2 bases and J by 7 bases, with 8 bases between the two germline ends. From germline, CDR1 is SGHVS and CDR2 FNYEAQ. There are 12 residues in the CDR3.

The chain joins TRBV19 to TRBJ2-5; 8 positions match TRBD2. This CDR3 comprises 15 residues. Germline V gives CDR1 LNHDA, CDR2 SQIVND (reference sequence). Unmatched junction bases numbered 4, after V lost 3 bases and J lost 1 base. CDR3 protein: CASSMSSGPQETQYF. The DNA of the CDR3 is TGTGCCAGTAGTATGTCTAGCGGGCCCCAAGAGACCCAGTACTTC.

The chain uses TRBV5-1 and TRBJ1-2; D remains unclear. Germline loops: CDR1 SGHRS, CDR2 YFSETQ. Trimming left V 2 bases short and J 8 bases short, with 13 bases between. The CDR3 has 13 amino acids. CDR3 amino acids: CASSFDLSSGYTF. CDR3 in DNA: TGCGCCAGCAGCTTCGACTTGTCGAGCGGCTACACCTTC.

The genes are TRBV7-8 and TRBJ1-2; 7 bases are shared with TRBD1. Trimming removed 1 base from V and 3 bases from J; junction bases left unmatched: 2. This CDR3 has 14 residues. Germline-derived CDR1 and CDR2 are SGHVS and FQNEAQ. The CDR3 sequence is CASSLDDRDYGYTF. Here the CDR3 DNA reads TGTGCCAGCAGCTTAGACGACAGGGACTATGGCTACACCTTC.

This chain joins TRBV5-4 and TRBJ2-7; 9 bases fit TRBD1. This CDR3 has 14 residues. V was clipped by 5 bases and J by 2 bases; unmatched bases: 5. Germline values: CDR1 SGHNT, CDR2 YYREEE (reference sequence). As DNA, the CDR3 is TGTGCCAGCAGTTCGGGACAGGGAACCTACGAGCAGTACTTC. The encoded protein is CASSSGQGTYEQYF. The whole variable domain, remainder taken from reference TRBV5-4 and TRBJ2-7, is ETGVTQSPTHLIKTRGQQVTLRCSSQSGHNTVSWYQQALGQGPQFIFQYYREEENGRGNFPPRFSGLQFPNYSSELNVNALELDDSALYLCASSSGQGTYEQYFGPGTRLTVT.

V gene TRBV7-9 combines with J gene TRBJ2-7, with D tentatively TRBD2 (6 bases). This CDR3 has 17 amino acids. V was clipped by 0 bases and J by 7 bases, with 22 bases between them. In germline, CDR1 is SEHNR, CDR2 FQNEAQ (reference sequence). The CDR3 DNA follows: TGTGCCAGCAGCTTAGCCGCGACTAGTGGCACGCCCCAAGAGCAGTACTTC. It yields the protein CASSLAATSGTPQEQYF.

The chain uses TRBV5-1 and TRBJ2-2, with 8 positions matching TRBD2. The CDR3 length is 16 residues. Germline loops: CDR1 SGHRS, CDR2 YFSETQ. V lost 1 base, J lost 1 base, and 3 bases stayed unmatched. The CDR3 loop reads CASSLSSGLNTGELFF. CDR3 nucleotides: TGCGCCAGCAGCTTGTCTAGCGGGTTGAACACCGGGGAGCTGTTTTTT.

This chain joins TRBV2 and TRBJ1-4; weak D call: TRBD1 (6 bases). The germline V and J ends were trimmed by 11 bases and 8 bases, with 15 bases remaining between them. The CDR3 spans 12 residues. Germline values: CDR1 SNHLY, CDR2 FYNNEI. The chain's CDR3 is CAGSGEGEKLFF. The CDR3 nucleotides read TGTGCCGGATCAGGGGAAGGGGAAAAACTGTTTTTT.

J is TRBJ2-5 and V is TRBV7-2; D uncertain. The better agreement between TRBJ2-7 and the DNA end casts doubt on the J call. This CDR3 is built from 15 residues. From germline, CDR1 is SGHTA and CDR2 FQGNSA. In nucleotides, the CDR3 is TGTGCCAGCAGCTCCCGACGTAGCAAGAGCTACGAGCAGTACTTC. Amino acid sequence: CASSSRRSKSYEQYF.

The V gene is TRBV9, the J gene TRBJ2-1; TRBD2 might be the D (6 bases). V lost 4 bases to trimming and J lost 10 bases, with 15 bases between them. The CDR3 has 13 amino acids. Germline CDR1 reads SGDLS; CDR2 reads YYNGEE. CDR3 bases: TGTGCCAGCAGCCTGGGACTGGAGGGGGAGCAGTTCTTC. Protein sequence: CASSLGLEGEQFF.

The gene calls are TRBV7-2 and TRBJ1-5, with D maybe TRBD1 (5 bases). The CDR3 spans 16 residues. Germline-derived CDR1 and CDR2 are SGHTA and FQGNSA. V was cut by 4 bases and J by 0 bases, with 13 bases left in between. The CDR3 sequence: CASSSDSPYSNQPQHF. The CDR3 nucleotides are TGTGCCAGCAGCTCCGACAGTCCCTATAGCAATCAGCCCCAGCATTTT.

This clone has just a few counts. The rearrangement uses TRBV9 and TRBJ1-2, with TRBD1 matching over 7 bases. In germline, CDR1 is SGDLS, CDR2 YYNGEE. The CDR3 is 13 amino acids. Unmatched junction bases numbered 2, after V lost 3 bases and J lost 3 bases. The CDR3 is CASSATGDYGYTF. The CDR3, as DNA: TGTGCCAGCAGCGCAACAGGGGACTATGGCTACACCTTC.

This clone was seen a few times. The chain carries TRBV19 and TRBJ1-2; possibly TRBD1 for D (6 bases). Trimming took off 4 bases at V and 4 bases at J, with 19 bases between the two ends. The CDR3 consists of 16 residues. Per germline, CDR1 LNHDA and CDR2 SQIVND (reference sequence). CDR3 nucleotides: TGTGCCAGTAGTAACTCTCCGGGACAAGCCTTCTATGGCTACACCTTC. This sequence encodes CASSNSPGQAFYGYTF.

The rearrangement links TRBV19 to TRBJ1-1, with D perhaps TRBD1 (6 bases). CDR1 is LNHDA, CDR2 SQIVND, per germline (reference sequence). V lost 5 bases to trimming and J lost 0 bases, with 10 bases between them. This CDR3 comprises 14 residues. CDR3 region: CASSFRGMNTEAFF. For the CDR3, the DNA is TGTGCCAGTAGTTTCAGGGGAATGAACACTGAAGCTTTCTTT.

The chain has TRBV9 and TRBJ2-3; perhaps TRBD2 as D (6 bases). Germline V gene data show CDR1 as SGDLS and CDR2 as YYNGEE. The CDR3 has 15 residues. Trimming stripped 0 bases from V and 1 base from J, with 9 bases between. CDR3 nucleotide sequence: TGTGCCAGCAGCGTAGGGGCTAGCGGCACAGATACGCAGTATTTT. This sequence encodes CASSVGASGTDTQYF.

J is TRBJ1-1 and V is TRBV5-1; 8 bases match TRBD1. The CDR3 contains 15 residues. From germline, CDR1 is SGHRS and CDR2 YFSETQ. The junction had 10 bases not matched to a gene; V was cut back by 4 bases and J by 5 bases. CDR3: CASSTGQGGGTEAFF. Written as DNA, the CDR3 is TGCGCCAGCAGCACCGGACAGGGAGGAGGAACTGAAGCTTTCTTT. Using reference TRBV5-1 and TRBJ1-1 for the parts outside the CDR3, the full variable domain is KAGVTQTPRYLIKTRGQQVTLSCSPISGHRSVSWYQQTPGQGLQFLFEYFSETQRNKGNFPGRFSGRQFSNSRSEMNVSTLELGDSALYLCASSTGQGGGTEAFFGQGTRLTVV.